This T cell receptor (beta chain) came from a study of CD8 T cells in ankylosing spondylitis. Study observations and caveats: Matched ankylosing spondylitis synovial fluid reportedly showed significant enrichment of disease-linked clones. Blood from ankylosing spondylitis patients appeared to carry a characteristic roughly 8-variant TCR beta motif.

This clonotype came up many times. Its specificity is unknown. CDR1 and CDR2 from the germline V gene are SGHRS and YFSETQ. Trimming pared 0 bases from V and 0 bases from J, leaving 15 bases between. This CDR3 is 17 amino acids long. TCRdb fed the 5' RACE reads into MiXCR, producing one record per CDR3 protein. The profile shows approximately 550,000 distinct CDR3 sequences, more than 9.5% of them singletons. V and J are TRBV5-1 and TRBJ1-1; D call uncertain. The sequence was collected from a male donor with ankylosing spondylitis. Sequenced: blood, either unsorted or a sorted T cell fraction (not recorded which). DNA for the CDR3: TGCGCCAGCAGCTTGGTAATAAATGGAATAATGAACACTGAAGCTTTCTTT. Translation: CASSLVINGIMNTEAFF.